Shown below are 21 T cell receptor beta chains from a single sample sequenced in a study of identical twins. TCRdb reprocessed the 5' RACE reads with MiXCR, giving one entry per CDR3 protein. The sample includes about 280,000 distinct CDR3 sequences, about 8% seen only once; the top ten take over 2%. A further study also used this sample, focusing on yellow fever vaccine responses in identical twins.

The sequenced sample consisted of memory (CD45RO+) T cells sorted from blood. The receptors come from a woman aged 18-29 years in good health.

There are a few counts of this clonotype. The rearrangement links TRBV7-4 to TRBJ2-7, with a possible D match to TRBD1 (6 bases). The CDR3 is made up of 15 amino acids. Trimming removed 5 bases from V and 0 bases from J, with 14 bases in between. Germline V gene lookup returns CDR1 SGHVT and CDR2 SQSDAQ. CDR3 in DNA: TGTGCCAGCAGCGTCAGAGACAGGATCTCCTACGAGCAGTACTTC. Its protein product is CASSVRDRISYEQYF. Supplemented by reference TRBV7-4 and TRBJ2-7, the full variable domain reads GAGVSQSPRYKVAKRGRDVALRCDSISGHVTLYWYRQTLGQGSEVLTYSQSDAQRDKSGRPSGRFSAERPERSVSTLKIQRTEQGDSAVYLCASSVRDRISYEQYFGPGTRLTVT.

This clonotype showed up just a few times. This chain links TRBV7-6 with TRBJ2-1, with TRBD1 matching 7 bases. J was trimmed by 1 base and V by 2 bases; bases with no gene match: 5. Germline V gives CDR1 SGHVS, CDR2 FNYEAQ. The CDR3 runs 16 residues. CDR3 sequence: CASSLSWTGSYNEQFF. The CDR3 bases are TGTGCCAGCAGCTTATCATGGACAGGTTCCTACAATGAGCAGTTCTTC.

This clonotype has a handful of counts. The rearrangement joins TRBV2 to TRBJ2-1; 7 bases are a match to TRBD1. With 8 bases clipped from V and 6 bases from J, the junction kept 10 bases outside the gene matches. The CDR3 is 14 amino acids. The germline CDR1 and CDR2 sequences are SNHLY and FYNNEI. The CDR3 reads CASQPGQFFNEQFF. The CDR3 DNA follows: TGTGCCAGCCAACCGGGACAGTTTTTCAATGAGCAGTTCTTC.

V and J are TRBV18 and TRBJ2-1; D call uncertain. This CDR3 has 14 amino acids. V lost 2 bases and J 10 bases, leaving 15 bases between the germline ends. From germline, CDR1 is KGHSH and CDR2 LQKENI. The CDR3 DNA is TGTGCCAGCTCACCATCGACACTTGATTGGGAGCAGTTCTTC. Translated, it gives CASSPSTLDWEQFF.

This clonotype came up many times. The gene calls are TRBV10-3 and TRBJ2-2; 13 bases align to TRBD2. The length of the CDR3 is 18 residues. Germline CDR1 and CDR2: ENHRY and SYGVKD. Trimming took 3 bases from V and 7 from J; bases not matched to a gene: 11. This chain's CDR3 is CAISELLAGGPPDGELFF. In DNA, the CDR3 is TGTGCCATCAGTGAACTACTAGCGGGAGGGCCTCCGGACGGGGAGCTGTTTTTT.

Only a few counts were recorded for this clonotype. CDR3 in DNA: TGTGCCAGCAGGGAATTACCGGGACAAATCGCTGAAGCTTTCTTT. Protein product: CASRELPGQIAEAFF. This chain uses TRBV2 with TRBJ1-1, with D possibly TRBD1 on 6 matching bases. Trimming took 6 bases from V and 6 from J, leaving 20 bases between them. Looked up from germline, CDR1 is SNHLY and CDR2 is FYNNEI. The CDR3 spans 15 residues. Using reference TRBV2 and TRBJ1-1 for the parts outside the CDR3, the full variable domain is EPEVTQTPSHQVTQMGQEVILRCVPISNHLYFYWYRQILGQKVEFLVSFYNNEISEKSEIFDDQFSVERPDGSNFTLKIRSTKLEDSAMYFCASRELPGQIAEAFFGQGTRLTVV.

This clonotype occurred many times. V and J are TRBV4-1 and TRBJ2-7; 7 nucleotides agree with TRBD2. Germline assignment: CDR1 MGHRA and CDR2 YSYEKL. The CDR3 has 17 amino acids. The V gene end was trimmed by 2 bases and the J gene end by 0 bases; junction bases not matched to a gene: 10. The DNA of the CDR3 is TGCGCCAGCAGCCAAATCTCCTCGGGAGGCCGCTCCTACGAGCAGTACTTC. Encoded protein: CASSQISSGGRSYEQYF.

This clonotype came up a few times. The CDR3 coding sequence is TGTGCCAGCTCACCACCCGTGCTAGCGGGAACCGGAGATACGCAGTATTTT. Translating gives CASSPPVLAGTGDTQYF. V is TRBV18 and J is TRBJ2-3; TRBD2 agrees at 9 bases. In germline, CDR1 is KGHSH, CDR2 LQKENI. CDR3 length: 17 amino acids. J was trimmed by 5 bases and V by 0 bases; bases with no gene match: 9. Based on the CDR3 plus reference TRBV18 and TRBJ2-3, the full variable domain is NAGVMQNPRHLVRRRGQEARLRCSPMKGHSHVYWYRQLPEEGLKFMVYLQKENIIDESGMPKERFSAEFPKEGPSILRIQQVVRGDSAAYFCASSPPVLAGTGDTQYFGPGTRLTVL.

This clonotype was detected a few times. CDR3 DNA: TGTGCCAGCAGTGAAGAAGGGCTAGCGGGGGGGGTCCGGGATACGCAGTATTTT. This codes for CASSEEGLAGGVRDTQYF. V usage is TRBV6-1 and J usage is TRBJ2-3; 12 bases map to TRBD2. This CDR3 comprises 18 residues. Per the germline V gene, CDR1 is MNHNS and CDR2 is SASEGT. J gave up 6 bases and V 1 base, and 11 bases lay outside the gene matches.

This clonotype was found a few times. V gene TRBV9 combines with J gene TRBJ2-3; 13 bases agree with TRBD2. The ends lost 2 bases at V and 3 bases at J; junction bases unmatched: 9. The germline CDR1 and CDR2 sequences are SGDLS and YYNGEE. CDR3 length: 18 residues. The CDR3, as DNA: TGTGCCAGCAGCGTCAGGTCCTCGGGACTAGCGGGAACAGATACGCAGTATTTT. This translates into CASSVRSSGLAGTDTQYF. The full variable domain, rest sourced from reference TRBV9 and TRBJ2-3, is DSGVTQTPKHLITATGQRVTLRCSPRSGDLSVYWYQQSLDQGLQFLIQYYNGEERAKGNILERFSAQQFPDLHSELNLSSLELGDSALYFCASSVRSSGLAGTDTQYFGPGTRLTVL.

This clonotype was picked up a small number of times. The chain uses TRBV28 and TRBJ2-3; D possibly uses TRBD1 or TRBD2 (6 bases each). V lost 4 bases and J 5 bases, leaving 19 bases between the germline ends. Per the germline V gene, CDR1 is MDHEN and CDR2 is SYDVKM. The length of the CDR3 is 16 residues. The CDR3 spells CASSSRGALQKDTQYF. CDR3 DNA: TGTGCCAGCAGTTCAAGGGGGGCCCTTCAAAAAGATACGCAGTATTTT.

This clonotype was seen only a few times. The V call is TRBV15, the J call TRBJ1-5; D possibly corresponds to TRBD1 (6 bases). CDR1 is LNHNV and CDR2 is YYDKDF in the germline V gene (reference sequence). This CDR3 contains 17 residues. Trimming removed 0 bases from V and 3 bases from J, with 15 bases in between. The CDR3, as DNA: TGTGCCACCAGCAGAGATGGGGGGAGGGGGTCCAATCAGCCCCAGCATTTT. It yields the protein CATSRDGGRGSNQPQHF.

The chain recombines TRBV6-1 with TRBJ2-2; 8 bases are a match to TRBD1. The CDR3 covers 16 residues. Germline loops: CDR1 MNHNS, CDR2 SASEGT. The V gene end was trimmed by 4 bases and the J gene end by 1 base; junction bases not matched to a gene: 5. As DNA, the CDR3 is TGTGCCAGCAGTGCCCAGGGGGCTTTGAACACCGGGGAGCTGTTTTTT. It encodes CASSAQGALNTGELFF.

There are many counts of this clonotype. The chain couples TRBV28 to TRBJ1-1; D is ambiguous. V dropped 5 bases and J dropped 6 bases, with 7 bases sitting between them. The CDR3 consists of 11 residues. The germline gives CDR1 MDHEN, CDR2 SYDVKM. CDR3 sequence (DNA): TGTGCCAGCAGTAGGTTATCTGAAGCTTTCTTT. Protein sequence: CASSRLSEAFF.

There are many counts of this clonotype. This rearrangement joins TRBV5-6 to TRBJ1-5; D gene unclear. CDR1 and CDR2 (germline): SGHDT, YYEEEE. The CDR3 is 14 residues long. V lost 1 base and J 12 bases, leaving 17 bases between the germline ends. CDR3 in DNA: TGTGCCAGCAGCTTGAAGGGTTTAAATTCGGGCCAGCATTTT. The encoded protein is CASSLKGLNSGQHF.

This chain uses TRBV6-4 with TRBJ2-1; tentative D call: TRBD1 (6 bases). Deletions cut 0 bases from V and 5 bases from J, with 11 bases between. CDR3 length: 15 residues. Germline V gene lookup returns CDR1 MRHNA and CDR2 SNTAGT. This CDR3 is CASSDSSWDNNEQFF. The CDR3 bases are TGTGCCAGCAGTGACTCGAGTTGGGACAACAATGAGCAGTTCTTC.

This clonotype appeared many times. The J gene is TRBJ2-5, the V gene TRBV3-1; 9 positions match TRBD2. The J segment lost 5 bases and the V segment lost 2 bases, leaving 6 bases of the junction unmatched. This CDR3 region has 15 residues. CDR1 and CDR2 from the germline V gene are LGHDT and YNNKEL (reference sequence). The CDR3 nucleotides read TGTGCCAGCAGCCAAAGTCCTAGCGGGGCGGAGACCCAGTACTTC. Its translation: CASSQSPSGAETQYF.

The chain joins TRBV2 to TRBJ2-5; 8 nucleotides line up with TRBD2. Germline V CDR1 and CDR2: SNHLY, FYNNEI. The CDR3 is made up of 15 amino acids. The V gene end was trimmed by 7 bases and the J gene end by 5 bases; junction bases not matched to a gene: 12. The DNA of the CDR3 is TGTGCCAGCAATCGTCTGGCGGGGGGACTCGAGACCCAGTACTTC. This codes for CASNRLAGGLETQYF.

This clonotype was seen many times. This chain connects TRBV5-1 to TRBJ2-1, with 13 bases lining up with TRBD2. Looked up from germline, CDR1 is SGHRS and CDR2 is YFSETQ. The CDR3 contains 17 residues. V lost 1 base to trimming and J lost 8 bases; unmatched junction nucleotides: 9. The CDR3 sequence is CASSLWTSGSAFDEQFF. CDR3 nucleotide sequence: TGCGCCAGCAGCTTGTGGACTAGCGGGAGCGCCTTTGATGAGCAGTTCTTC.

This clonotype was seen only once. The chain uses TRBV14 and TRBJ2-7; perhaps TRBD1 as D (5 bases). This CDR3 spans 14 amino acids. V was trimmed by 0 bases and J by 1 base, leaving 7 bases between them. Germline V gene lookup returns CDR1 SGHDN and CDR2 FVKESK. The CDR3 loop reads CASSQDYRSYEQYF. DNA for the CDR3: TGTGCCAGCAGCCAAGATTACAGGTCCTACGAGCAGTACTTC.

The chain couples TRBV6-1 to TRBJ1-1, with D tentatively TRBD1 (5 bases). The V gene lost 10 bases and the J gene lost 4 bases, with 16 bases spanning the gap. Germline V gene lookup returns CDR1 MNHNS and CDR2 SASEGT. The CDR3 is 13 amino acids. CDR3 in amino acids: CAIWGDLGTEAFF. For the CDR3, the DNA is TGTGCCATCTGGGGGGATTTGGGCACTGAAGCTTTCTTT.